The rows below give T cell receptor beta chains drawn from one sample of a study of regulatory T cells in long-lasting Graves disease. MiXCR, applied by TCRdb to the multiplex PCR reads, yields one record per CDR3 protein. In the table there are under 250,000 distinct CDR3 sequences, over 20% of which are singletons. The sequencing used peripheral blood mononuclear cells (PBMCs), collected at new diagnosis, from a patient treated with antithyroid drugs. These receptors were taken from a female donor with Graves disease. Both conserved end residues are part of each CDR3. Fields, in order: clone size, D gene, CDR3 length, J gene, V gene, CDR3 DNA, CDR3 protein. D genes are given only for firm matches. Expanded clones get a size class; other rows say once, few or many, or leave the size out.

NA | NA | 17 | TRBJ2-7 | TRBV19 | TGTGCCAGTAGTATAGACGGGGGGCGACAGTACTCCTACGAGCAGTACTTC | CASSIDGGRQYSYEQYF
NA | TRBD1 | 16 | TRBJ1-3 | TRBV5-1 | TGCGCCAGCAGACATGGGACAGGGATCACTGGAGACACCATATATTTT | CASRHGTGITGDTIYF
many | TRBD2 | 18 | TRBJ2-5 | TRBV20-1 | TGCAGTGCTAGAACCGGACTAGCGGGAGGCCAGGACCCCGAGACCCAGTACTTC | CSARTGLAGGQDPETQYF
NA | TRBD1 | 15 | TRBJ1-6 | TRBV10-3 | TGTGCCATCAGTGCAAAGACAGGGAGAGATTCACCCCTCCACTTT | CAISAKTGRDSPLHF
many | TRBD2 | 20 | TRBJ2-4 | TRBV6-2/TRBV6-3 | TGTGCCAGCACTCCTATTCTCGGGACTAGCGGGAGAAGATCCAAAAACATTCAGTACTTC | CASTPILGTSGRRSKNIQYF
many | TRBD2 | 14 | TRBJ2-7 | TRBV20-1 | TGCAGTGCTAGAGGAGCCGGGACTAGCTACGAGCAGTACTTC | CSARGAGTSYEQYF
many | NA | 17 | TRBJ2-5 | TRBV12-3/TRBV12-4 | TGTGCCAGCAGTTTATGGGGGTCGTCGAGCGGGCAAGAGACCCAGTACTTC | CASSLWGSSSGQETQYF
many | TRBD1 | 14 | TRBJ2-7 | TRBV28 | TGTGCCAGCATACTGACAGGGGGCAGGGACGAGCAGTACTTC | CASILTGGRDEQYF
NA | NA | 13 | TRBJ2-1 | TRBV12-3/TRBV12-4 | TGTGCCAGCAGTTTAGGTACCATGAATGAGCAGTTCTTC | CASSLGTMNEQFF
NA | NA | 18 | TRBJ1-6 | TRBV27 | TGTGCCAGCAGTTACAGGACAGATTCAAGCTCCTATAATTCACCCCTCCACTTT | CASSYRTDSSSYNSPLHF
NA | NA | 15 | TRBJ1-1 | TRBV11-3 | TGTGCCAGCAGCTTGGACGGACAGATGAACACTGAAGCTTTCTTT | CASSLDGQMNTEAFF
NA | NA | 14 | TRBJ2-3 | TRBV7-2 | TGTGCCAGCAGCCCCGGCAGTTTCACAGATACGCAGTATTTT | CASSPGSFTDTQYF
many | TRBD2 | 16 | TRBJ2-7 | TRBV5-1 | TGCGCCAGCAGCTTGGCCTCGACGGGGGGATCCTACGAGCAGTACTTC | CASSLASTGGSYEQYF
many | NA | 12 | TRBJ1-1 | TRBV29-1 | TGCAGCGCCCCCTGGGGGAACACTGAAGCTTTCTTT | CSAPWGNTEAFF
many | TRBD1 | 15 | TRBJ2-2 | TRBV7-7 | TGTGCCAGCAGCTTTGAGAGGGGGCTCACCGGGGAGCTGTTTTTT | CASSFERGLTGELFF
many | NA | 15 | TRBJ2-5 | TRBV5-1 | TGCGCCAGCAGCCCGGATGAGACCAGGAGGGAGACCCAGTACTTC | CASSPDETRRETQYF
many | TRBD2 | 12 | TRBJ2-5 | TRBV20-1 | TGCAGTGCTTTAGCGGGTTTGGAGACCCAGTACTTC | CSALAGLETQYF
NA | NA | 16 | TRBJ2-7 | TRBV5-5 | TGTGCCAGCACTCACGGGTCAGGGGTGACCTCCTACGAGCAGTACTTC | CASTHGSGVTSYEQYF
many | NA | 15 | TRBJ1-5 | TRBV6-2/TRBV6-3 | TGTGCCAGCAGTTACGGAGGGGGAGGGCTCCAGCCCCAGCATTTT | CASSYGGGGLQPQHF
many | TRBD2 | 14 | TRBJ2-1 | TRBV2 | TGTGCCAGTAAAGAGACTAGCGGGACGTATGAGCAGTTCTTC | CASKETSGTYEQFF
NA | NA | 13 | TRBJ1-2 | TRBV6-1 | TGTGCCAGCAGTGAGATAAGTAACTATGGCTACACCTTC | CASSEISNYGYTF
NA | NA | 15 | TRBJ2-2 | TRBV4-1 | TGCGCCAGCAGCCAAGCAGAGGGGCGCACCGGGGAGCTGTTTTTT | CASSQAEGRTGELFF
NA | NA | 13 | TRBJ2-3 | TRBV20-1 | TGCAGTGCTAGCGAAGGGGGCACAGATACGCAGTATTTT | CSASEGGTDTQYF
NA | NA | 12 | TRBJ1-2 | TRBV24-1 | TGTGCCACCAGTTCGCAGGTCTATGGCTACACCTTC | CATSSQVYGYTF
NA | TRBD1 | 15 | TRBJ2-3 | TRBV20-1 | TGCAGTGCTCCCCAGGGGGTAGGGGTCCGAGATACGCAGTATTTT | CSAPQGVGVRDTQYF
many | NA | 14 | TRBJ1-2 | TRBV5-6 | TGTGCCAGCAGCTTGCGGCAGGCCGACGGGGGCTACACCTTC | CASSLRQADGGYTF
NA | NA | 16 | TRBJ1-3 | TRBV5-1 | TGCGCCAGCAGCGTCGGGACGCTTGCGTCTGGAAACACCATATATTTT | CASSVGTLASGNTIYF